Listed here is a single T cell receptor beta chain. These data come from a study of blood T cell repertoires in COVID-19. Study background: The United States, Italy and Spain supplied acute and convalescent COVID-19 samples. Nucleic acid was either cDNA or gDNA, and it came from T cells, B-cell-depleted T cells, or PBMCs.

How the authors handled the data: The authors estimated nucleated cell counts from reference gene primer amplification. TCRdb keeps only in-frame clones here, not all; method: immunoSEQ multiplex PCR. The V and J calls and clone size come from that table; D and trimming were worked out from the DNA. The sample holds 200,000 to 300,000 clones, approximately 80% seen once. Germline trimming cut 2 bases from V and 5 bases from J; bases unmatched to any gene: 4. CDR1 SGHTA and CDR2 FQGTGA come from the germline V gene. This CDR3 region has 15 residues. The sequenced material came from peripheral blood. This clonotype was obtained from a man aged 35 to 55 with acute or convalescent COVID-19. The chain is built from TRBV7-3 and TRBJ2-5, with 11 positions matching TRBD1. This CDR3 reads CASSLGTGGRETQYF. The CDR3 coding sequence is TGTGCCAGCAGCTTAGGGACAGGGGGACGGGAGACCCAGTACTTC.